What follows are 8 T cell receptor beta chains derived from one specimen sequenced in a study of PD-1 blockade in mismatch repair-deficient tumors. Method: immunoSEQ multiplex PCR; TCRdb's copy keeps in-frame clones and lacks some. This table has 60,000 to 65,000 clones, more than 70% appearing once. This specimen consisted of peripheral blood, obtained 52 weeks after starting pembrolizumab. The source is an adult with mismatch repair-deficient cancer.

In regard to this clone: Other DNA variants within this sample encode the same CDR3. This CDR3 is CASSLLAGSYNEQFF. The CDR3 coding sequence is TGTGCCAGCAGTTTATTAGCGGGCTCCTACAATGAGCAGTTCTTC. The chain links TRBV27 to TRBJ2-1; 7 bases align to TRBD2. J lost 0 bases, V lost 1 base, and 0 bases had no gene match. From germline, CDR1 is MNHEY and CDR2 SMNVEV (reference sequence). The CDR3 contains 15 residues.

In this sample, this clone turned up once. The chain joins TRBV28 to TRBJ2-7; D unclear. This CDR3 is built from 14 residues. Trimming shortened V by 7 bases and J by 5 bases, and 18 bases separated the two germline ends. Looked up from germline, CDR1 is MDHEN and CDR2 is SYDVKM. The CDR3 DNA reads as TGTGCCAGCATGTCTCGCCCAGGTTACCACGAGCAGTACTTC. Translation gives CASMSRPGYHEQYF.

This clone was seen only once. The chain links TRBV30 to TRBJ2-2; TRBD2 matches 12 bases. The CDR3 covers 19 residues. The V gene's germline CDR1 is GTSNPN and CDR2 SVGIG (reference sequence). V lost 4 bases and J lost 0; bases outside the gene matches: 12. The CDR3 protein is CAWTGGGTSGLANTGELFF. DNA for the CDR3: TGTGCCTGGACCGGGGGAGGGACTAGCGGGCTCGCGAACACCGGGGAGCTGTTTTTT. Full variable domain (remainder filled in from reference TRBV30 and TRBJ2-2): SQTIHQWPATLVQPVGSPLSLECTVEGTSNPNLYWYRQAAGRGLQLLFYSVGIGQISSEVPQNLSASRPQDRQFILSSKKLLLSDSGFYLCAWTGGGTSGLANTGELFFGEGSRLTVL.

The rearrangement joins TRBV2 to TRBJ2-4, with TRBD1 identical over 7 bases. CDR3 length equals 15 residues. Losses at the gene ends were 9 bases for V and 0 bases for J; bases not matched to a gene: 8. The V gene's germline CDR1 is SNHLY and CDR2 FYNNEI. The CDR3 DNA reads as TGTGCCAGTGCACAGGGGATACTAGCCAAAAACATTCAGTACTTC. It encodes CASAQGILAKNIQYF.

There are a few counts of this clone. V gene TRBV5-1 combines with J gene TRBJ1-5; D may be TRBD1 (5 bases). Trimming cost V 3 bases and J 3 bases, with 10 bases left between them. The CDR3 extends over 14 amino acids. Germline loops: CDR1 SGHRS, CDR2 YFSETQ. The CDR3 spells CASSYDSFNQPQHF. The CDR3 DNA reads TGCGCCAGCAGCTATGACAGCTTCAATCAGCCCCAGCATTTT. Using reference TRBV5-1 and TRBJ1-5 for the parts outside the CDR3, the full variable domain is KAGVTQTPRYLIKTRGQQVTLSCSPISGHRSVSWYQQTPGQGLQFLFEYFSETQRNKGNFPGRFSGRQFSNSRSEMNVSTLELGDSALYLCASSYDSFNQPQHFGDGTRLSIL.

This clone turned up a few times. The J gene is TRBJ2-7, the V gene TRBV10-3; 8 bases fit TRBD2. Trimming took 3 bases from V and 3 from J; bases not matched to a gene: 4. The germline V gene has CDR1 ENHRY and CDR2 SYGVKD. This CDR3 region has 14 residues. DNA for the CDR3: TGTGCCATCAGTGACTCCGGGACTAGCTACGAGCAGTACTTC. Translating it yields CAISDSGTSYEQYF.

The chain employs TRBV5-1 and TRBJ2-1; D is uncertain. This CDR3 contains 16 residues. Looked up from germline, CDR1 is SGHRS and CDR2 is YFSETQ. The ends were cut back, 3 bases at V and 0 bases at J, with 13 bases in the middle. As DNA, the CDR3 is TGCGCCAGCAGCTCACCTTTGACCGGCTCCTACAATGAGCAGTTCTTC. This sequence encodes CASSSPLTGSYNEQFF.

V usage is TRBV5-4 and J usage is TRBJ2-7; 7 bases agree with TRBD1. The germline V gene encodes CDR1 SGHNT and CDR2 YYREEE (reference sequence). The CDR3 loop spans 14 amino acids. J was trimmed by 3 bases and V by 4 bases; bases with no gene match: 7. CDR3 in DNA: TGTGCCAGCAGCGATACAGGGGTCTACTACGAGCAGTACTTC. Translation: CASSDTGVYYEQYF.